Reported below is one TCR beta chain. Its antigen remains unidentified. These data are taken from a study of blood T cells in healthy people across ages. The CDR3 is 13 amino acids. Trimming shortened V by 3 bases and J by 0 bases, and 7 bases separated the two germline ends. Germline-derived CDR1 and CDR2 are DFQATT and SNEGSKA (reference sequence). Combining a sample-barcoded 5' primer with a J-beta primer mix, a second PCR ran for roughly 7 to 11 cycles. In TCRdb, the 5' RACE reads were re-called with MiXCR into one record per CDR3 protein. The sample lists 1,300,000 or so distinct CDR3 sequences, around 59% occurring once. Findings of the study overall: Naive T cell percentage by flow cytometry tracked strongly with beta diversity. Unsorted PBMCs blocked a conclusive comparison of naive and antigen-experienced cells.

Sequencing was done on a sample of blood. The source of this sequence is a man aged 18 to 35 in good health. The chain joins TRBV20-1 to TRBJ2-3; D is unclear. This CDR3 is CSASEWSTDTQYF. The CDR3 coding sequence is TGCAGTGCTAGCGAGTGGAGCACAGATACGCAGTATTTT.